These 19 T cell receptor beta chains came from one sample sequenced in a study of T cell responses to AZD1222 COVID-19 vaccine (dated by TCRdb to the early 2020s). Library preparation was by the immunoSEQ multiplex PCR assay. The table comes from immuneACCESS by way of TCRdb, which keeps in-frame sequences with V and J called. Part of the clones is missing from these tables; in studies checked, under half for an unresolved V gene and the rest for unknown reasons. The sample table records about 130,000 clones; 88% of these occur just once. Around 6% of the sample is in the top ten clones. The time point label of this sample denotes: baseline before first vaccination. The source was peripheral blood, collected on day 0 of AZD1222 vaccination. The source of these receptors is an adult in good health.

The chain carries TRBV27 and TRBJ1-6; D is ambiguous. V was clipped by 10 bases and J by 0 bases, with 7 bases between them. Germline V lookup: CDR1 MNHEY, CDR2 SMNVEV (reference sequence). The CDR3 is made up of 13 amino acids. The CDR3 is CATASSYNSPLHF. DNA of the CDR3: TGTGCCACCGCTAGCTCCTATAATTCACCCCTCCACTTT.

This chain uses TRBV7-9 with TRBJ2-5; 11 bases fit TRBD1. Losses at the gene ends were 5 bases for V and 4 bases for J; bases not matched to a gene: 9. The CDR3 consists of 16 residues. Looked up from germline, CDR1 is SEHNR and CDR2 is FQNEAQ (reference sequence). CDR3 residues: CASSPYPGQGAETQYF. The CDR3 nucleotides are TGTGCCAGCAGCCCCTACCCAGGACAGGGGGCAGAGACCCAGTACTTC.

This clone was seen just once. The chain combines TRBV7-2 with TRBJ2-7; no definite D call. V was trimmed by 2 bases and J by 0 bases, leaving 8 bases between them. The CDR3 is made up of 14 amino acids. Germline V lookup: CDR1 SGHTA, CDR2 FQGNSA. CDR3 sequence: CASSLQFDSYEQYF. In nucleotides, the CDR3 is TGTGCCAGCAGCTTACAGTTTGACTCCTACGAGCAGTACTTC.

DNA for the CDR3: TGTGCCAGCAGCCAAGCCGGGGGGCTGGAGACCCAGTACTTC. Translated, it gives CASSQAGGLETQYF. V and J are TRBV3-1 (or the pseudogene TRBV3-2) and TRBJ2-5, with a weak D call TRBD2 (7 bases). The ends were cut back, 1 base at V and 5 bases at J, with 11 bases in the middle. Germline CDR1 is LGHDT and CDR2 is YNNKEL (reference sequence). CDR3 length: 14 residues.

The chain combines TRBV19 with TRBJ1-2; tentatively, D is TRBD1 (6 bases). CDR1 is LNHDA and CDR2 is SQIVND in the germline V gene (reference sequence). CDR3 length equals 13 residues. V lost 7 bases and J 7 bases, leaving 16 bases between the germline ends. The CDR3 region is CASTAQGLGGYTF. The CDR3 DNA reads as TGTGCCAGTACCGCCCAGGGGCTTGGTGGCTACACCTTC.

The V call is TRBV7-2, the J call TRBJ2-3; D might be TRBD1 or TRBD2, each matching 5 bases. The CDR3 is 15 amino acids. Trimming stripped 0 bases from V and 4 bases from J, with 11 bases between. Germline loops: CDR1 SGHTA, CDR2 FQGNSA. Here the CDR3 DNA reads TGTGCCAGCAGCTTAGCTGTTAGAGGGGCAGATACGCAGTATTTT. It yields the protein CASSLAVRGADTQYF.

The chain recombines TRBV27 with TRBJ2-1; TRBD2 is a possible D gene (6 bases). The CDR3 covers 17 residues. In germline, CDR1 is MNHEY, CDR2 SMNVEV (reference sequence). Deletions cut 5 bases from V and 2 bases from J, with 19 bases between. CDR3: CASSRRFPGSPYNEQFF. Written as DNA, the CDR3 is TGTGCCAGCAGTCGCCGTTTCCCCGGGAGCCCCTACAATGAGCAGTTCTTC.

The rearrangement links TRBV7-2 to TRBJ2-7, with a weak D call TRBD1 (5 bases). CDR3 length: 14 residues. CDR1 SGHTA and CDR2 FQGNSA come from the germline V gene. V was pared by 5 bases and J by 6 bases, with 17 bases between. The chain's CDR3 is CASSPLSRDSEQYF. The CDR3 DNA sequence: TGTGCCAGCAGCCCCCTCAGCAGGGATTCCGAGCAGTACTTC.

This rearrangement joins TRBV6-6 to TRBJ1-5; no clear D. Trimming cost V 7 bases and J 4 bases, with 8 bases left between them. Germline V gives CDR1 MNHNY, CDR2 SVGAGI (reference sequence). CDR3 length equals 12 residues. This CDR3 reads CASKNRNQPQHF. The CDR3 DNA reads as TGTGCCAGCAAGAACAGAAATCAGCCCCAGCATTTT.

The rearrangement joins TRBV27 to TRBJ1-5; D is uncertain. From germline, CDR1 is MNHEY and CDR2 SMNVEV (reference sequence). This CDR3 is built from 14 residues. Trimming took off 3 bases at V and 3 bases at J, with 9 bases between the two ends. The CDR3 spells CASSFSDFNQPQHF. As DNA, the CDR3 is TGTGCCAGCAGTTTTTCCGACTTCAATCAGCCCCAGCATTTT.

This sequence joins TRBV2 and TRBJ1-6; D is undetermined. CDR1 SNHLY and CDR2 FYNNEI come from the germline V gene. The CDR3 totals 13 residues. Trimming left V 8 bases short and J 10 bases short, with 15 bases between. CDR3 loop: CASDTNGRSPLHF. The CDR3 coding sequence is TGTGCCAGCGACACGAACGGGAGATCACCCCTCCACTTT.

The chain joins TRBV6-5 to TRBJ2-7; no firm D call. V lost 6 bases to trimming and J lost 0 bases, with 12 bases between them. CDR3 length: 14 residues. Germline V lookup: CDR1 MNHEY, CDR2 SVGAGI. The CDR3 DNA is TGTGCCAGCAGCTTTGTTGGGGACTCCTACGAGCAGTACTTC. It translates to CASSFVGDSYEQYF.

The DNA of the CDR3 is TGTGCCAGCAGTTTTCCCCCCTACGAGCAGTACTTC. This translates into CASSFPPYEQYF. The chain uses TRBV12-3 or TRBV12-4 and TRBJ2-7, with no clear D. V dropped 3 bases and J dropped 2 bases, with 5 bases sitting between them. The CDR3 is 12 residues long.

The chain links TRBV12-3 or TRBV12-4 to TRBJ2-1; D unresolved. This CDR3 spans 13 amino acids. Trimming cost V 4 bases and J 4 bases, with 8 bases left between them. This chain's CDR3 is CASSSTVYNEQFF. The CDR3 nucleotides are TGTGCCAGCAGTTCGACGGTATACAATGAGCAGTTCTTC.

The chain couples TRBV7-3 to TRBJ1-1; D uncertain. V dropped 2 bases and J dropped 1 base, with 11 bases sitting between them. The CDR3 spans 15 residues. In germline, CDR1 is SGHTA, CDR2 FQGTGA. CDR3 nucleotides: TGTGCCAGCAGCTTACTGTCCGTCGAGAACACTGAAGCTTTCTTT. This codes for CASSLLSVENTEAFF.

This sequence joins TRBV19 and TRBJ2-4, with D perhaps TRBD1 (5 bases). The CDR3 is 12 amino acids. Deletions cut 9 bases from V and 5 bases from J, with 11 bases between. Germline CDR1 LNHDA, CDR2 SQIVND (reference sequence). The CDR3: CARNRQQNIQYF. CDR3 DNA: TGTGCCAGGAACAGACAGCAAAACATTCAGTACTTC. Filled out from reference TRBV19 and TRBJ2-4, the complete variable domain reads DGGITQSPKYLFRKEGQNVTLSCEQNLNHDAMYWYRQDPGQGLRLIYYSQIVNDFQKGDIAEGYSVSREKKESFPLTVTSAQKNPTAFYLCARNRQQNIQYFGAGTRLSVL.

The chain uses TRBV6-5 and TRBJ1-2; TRBD1 agrees at 8 bases. The CDR3 totals 14 residues. From germline, CDR1 is MNHEY and CDR2 SVGAGI. J lost 4 bases, V lost 6 bases, and 7 bases had no gene match. CDR3: CASRDRVLTYGYTF. CDR3 DNA sequence: TGTGCCAGCAGGGACAGGGTGCTAACCTATGGCTACACCTTC.

The rearrangement joins TRBV30 to TRBJ2-1, with TRBD2 matching over 9 bases. CDR1 GTSNPN and CDR2 SVGIG come from the germline V gene (reference sequence). V trimming: 5 bases; J trimming: 8 bases; junction bases outside the gene matches: 13. The CDR3 has 15 residues. The CDR3 bases are TGTGCCTGGGCCCGTCCGGGACTAGCCTTATATGAGCAGTTCTTC. Translation: CAWARPGLALYEQFF.

This rearrangement joins TRBV5-4 to TRBJ1-2; 8 positions agree with TRBD1. The CDR3 runs 14 residues. V was pared by 3 bases and J by 2 bases, with 3 bases of the junction left unmatched. Per the germline V gene, CDR1 is SGHNT and CDR2 is YYREEE (reference sequence). The CDR3 DNA sequence: TGTGCCAGCAGCTCTGACAGGGGAAACTATGGCTACACCTTC. The encoded protein is CASSSDRGNYGYTF.